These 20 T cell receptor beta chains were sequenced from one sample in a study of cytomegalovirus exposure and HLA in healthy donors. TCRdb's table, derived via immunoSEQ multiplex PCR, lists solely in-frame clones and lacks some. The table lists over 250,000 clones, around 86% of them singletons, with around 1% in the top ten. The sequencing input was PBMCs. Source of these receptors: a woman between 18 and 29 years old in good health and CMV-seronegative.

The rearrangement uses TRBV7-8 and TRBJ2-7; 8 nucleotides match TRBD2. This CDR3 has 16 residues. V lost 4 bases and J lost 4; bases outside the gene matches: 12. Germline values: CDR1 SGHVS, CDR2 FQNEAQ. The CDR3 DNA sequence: TGTGCCAGCAGCTATGCCGGGACTAGGAGTCGATACGAGCAGTACTTC. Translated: CASSYAGTRSRYEQYF.

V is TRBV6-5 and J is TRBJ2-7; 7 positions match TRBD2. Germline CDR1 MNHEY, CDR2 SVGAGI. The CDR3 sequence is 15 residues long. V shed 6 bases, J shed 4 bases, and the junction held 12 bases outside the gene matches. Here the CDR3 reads CASRFFSGDPYEQYF. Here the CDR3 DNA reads TGTGCCAGCAGATTCTTCAGCGGGGATCCTTACGAGCAGTACTTC.

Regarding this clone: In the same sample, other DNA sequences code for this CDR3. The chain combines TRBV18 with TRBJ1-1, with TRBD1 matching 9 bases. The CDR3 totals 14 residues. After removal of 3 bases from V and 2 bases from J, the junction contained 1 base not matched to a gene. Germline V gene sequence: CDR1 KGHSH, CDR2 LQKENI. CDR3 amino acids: CASSPGQGNTEAFF. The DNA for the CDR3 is TGTGCCAGCTCACCGGGACAGGGAAACACTGAAGCTTTCTTT.

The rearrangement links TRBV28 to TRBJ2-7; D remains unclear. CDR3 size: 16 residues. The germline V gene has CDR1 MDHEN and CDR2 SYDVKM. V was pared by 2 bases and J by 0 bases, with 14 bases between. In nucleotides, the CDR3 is TGTGCCAGCAGTTTACTCCCAGGTTTAGGCTCCTACGAGCAGTACTTC. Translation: CASSLLPGLGSYEQYF.

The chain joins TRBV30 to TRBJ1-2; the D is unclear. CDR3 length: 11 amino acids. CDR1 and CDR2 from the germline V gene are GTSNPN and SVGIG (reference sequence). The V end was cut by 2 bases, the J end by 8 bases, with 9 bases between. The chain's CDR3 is CAWSPGGGYTF. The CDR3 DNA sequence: TGTGCCTGGAGTCCAGGAGGCGGCTACACCTTC.

The CDR3 DNA sequence: TGTGCCAGTGCGACAGTGAATGAGCAGTTCTTC. Encoded protein: CASATVNEQFF. The chain combines TRBV19 with TRBJ2-1; weak D call: TRBD1 (5 bases). Germline V gene data show CDR1 as LNHDA and CDR2 as SQIVND (reference sequence). The germline V and J ends were trimmed by 8 bases and 7 bases, with 9 bases remaining between them. This CDR3 has 11 amino acids. Filled out from reference TRBV19 and TRBJ2-1, the complete variable domain reads DGGITQSPKYLFRKEGQNVTLSCEQNLNHDAMYWYRQDPGQGLRLIYYSQIVNDFQKGDIAEGYSVSREKKESFPLTVTSAQKNPTAFYLCASATVNEQFFGPGTRLTVL.

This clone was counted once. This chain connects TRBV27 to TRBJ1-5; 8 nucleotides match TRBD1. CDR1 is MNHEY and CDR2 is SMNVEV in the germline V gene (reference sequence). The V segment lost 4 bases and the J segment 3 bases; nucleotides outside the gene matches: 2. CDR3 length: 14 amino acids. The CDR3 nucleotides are TGTGCCAGCAGTTCGACAGGGGACAATCAGCCCCAGCATTTT. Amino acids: CASSSTGDNQPQHF.

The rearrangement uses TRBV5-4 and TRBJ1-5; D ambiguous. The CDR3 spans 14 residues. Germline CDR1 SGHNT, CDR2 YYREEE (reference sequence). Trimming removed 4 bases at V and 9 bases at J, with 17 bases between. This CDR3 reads CASSPGGAPGPQHF. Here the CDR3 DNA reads TGTGCCAGCAGCCCGGGAGGAGCCCCGGGGCCCCAGCATTTT.

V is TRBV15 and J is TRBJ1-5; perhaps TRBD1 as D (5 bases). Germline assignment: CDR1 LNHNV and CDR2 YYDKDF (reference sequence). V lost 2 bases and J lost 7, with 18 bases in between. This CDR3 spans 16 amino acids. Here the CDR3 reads CATSRFQGGNGQPQHF. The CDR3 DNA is TGTGCCACCAGCAGATTTCAGGGAGGGAACGGCCAGCCCCAGCATTTT.

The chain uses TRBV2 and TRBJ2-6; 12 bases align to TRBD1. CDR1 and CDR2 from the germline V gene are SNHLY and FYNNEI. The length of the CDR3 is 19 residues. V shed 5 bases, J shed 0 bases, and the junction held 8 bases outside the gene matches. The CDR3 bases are TGTGCCAGCAGTCCCGGGACAGGGGGCCCCCTCTCTGGGGCCAACGTCCTGACTTTC. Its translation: CASSPGTGGPLSGANVLTF.

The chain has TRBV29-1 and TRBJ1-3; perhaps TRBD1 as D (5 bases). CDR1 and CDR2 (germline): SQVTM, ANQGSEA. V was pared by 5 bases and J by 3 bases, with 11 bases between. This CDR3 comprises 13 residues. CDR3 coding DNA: TGCAGCGTTTCCAGGGTCGGTGGAAACACCATATATTTT. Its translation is CSVSRVGGNTIYF.

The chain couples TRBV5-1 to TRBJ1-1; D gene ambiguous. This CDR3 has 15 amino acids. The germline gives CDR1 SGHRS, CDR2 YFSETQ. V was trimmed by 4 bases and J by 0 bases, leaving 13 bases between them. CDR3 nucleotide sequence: TGCGCCAGCAGCCCAGCTGGGAGACTGAACACTGAAGCTTTCTTT. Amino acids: CASSPAGRLNTEAFF.

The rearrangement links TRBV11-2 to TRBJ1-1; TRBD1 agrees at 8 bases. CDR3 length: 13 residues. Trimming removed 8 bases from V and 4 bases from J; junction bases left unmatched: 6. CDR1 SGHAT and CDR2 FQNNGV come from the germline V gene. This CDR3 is CASGEQGGTEAFF. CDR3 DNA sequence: TGTGCCAGCGGCGAACAGGGGGGCACTGAAGCTTTCTTT.

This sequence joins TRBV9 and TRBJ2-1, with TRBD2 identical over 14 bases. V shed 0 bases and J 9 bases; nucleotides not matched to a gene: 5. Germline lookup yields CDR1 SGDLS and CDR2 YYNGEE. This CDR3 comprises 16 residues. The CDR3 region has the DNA TGTGCCAGCAGCGTAGGACTAGCGGGAGGGCCGATTGAGCAGTTCTTC. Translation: CASSVGLAGGPIEQFF.

This chain's CDR3 is CASSHSTDNQPQHF. The CDR3 DNA follows: TGTGCCAGCAGCCATTCGACAGACAATCAGCCCCAGCATTTT. The chain employs TRBV7-9 and TRBJ1-5; TRBD1 is a possible D gene (5 bases). V was cut by 5 bases and J by 3 bases, with 11 bases left in between. The V gene's germline CDR1 is SEHNR and CDR2 FQNEAQ (reference sequence). This CDR3 region has 14 residues.

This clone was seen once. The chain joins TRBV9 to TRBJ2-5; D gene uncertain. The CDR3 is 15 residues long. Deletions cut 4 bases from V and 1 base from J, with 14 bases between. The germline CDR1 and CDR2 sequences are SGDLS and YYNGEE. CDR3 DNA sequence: TGTGCCAGCAGCCCGCGGTTCAGCCTCCAAGAGACCCAGTACTTC. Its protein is CASSPRFSLQETQYF.

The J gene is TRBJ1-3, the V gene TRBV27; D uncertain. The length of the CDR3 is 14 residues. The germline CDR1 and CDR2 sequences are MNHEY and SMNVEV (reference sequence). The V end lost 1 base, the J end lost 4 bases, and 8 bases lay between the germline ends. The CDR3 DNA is TGTGCCAGCAGTTTATTTCCAGGCGGAAACACCATATATTTT. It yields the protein CASSLFPGGNTIYF.

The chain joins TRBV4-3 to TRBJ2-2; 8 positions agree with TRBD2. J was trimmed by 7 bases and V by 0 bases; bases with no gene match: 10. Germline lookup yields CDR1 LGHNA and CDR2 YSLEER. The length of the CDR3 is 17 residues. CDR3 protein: CASSQDLAAGEGGELFF. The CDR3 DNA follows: TGCGCCAGCAGCCAAGATCTTGCAGCGGGGGAGGGCGGGGAGCTGTTTTTT.

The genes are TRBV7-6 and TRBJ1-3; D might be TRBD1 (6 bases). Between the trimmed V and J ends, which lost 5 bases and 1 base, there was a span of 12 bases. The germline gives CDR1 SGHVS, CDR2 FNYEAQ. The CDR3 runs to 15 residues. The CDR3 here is CASSPLTGSGNTIYF. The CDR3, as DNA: TGTGCCAGCAGCCCCCTCACAGGGTCTGGAAACACCATATATTTT.

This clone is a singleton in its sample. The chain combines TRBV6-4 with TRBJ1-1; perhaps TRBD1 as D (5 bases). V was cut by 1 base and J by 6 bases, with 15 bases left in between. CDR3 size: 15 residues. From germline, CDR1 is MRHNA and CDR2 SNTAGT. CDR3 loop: CASSDWGTGGPEAFF. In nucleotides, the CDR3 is TGTGCCAGCAGTGACTGGGGGACGGGGGGACCTGAAGCTTTCTTT.